Listed here are 29 T cell receptor beta chains from one sample, sequenced in a study of vaccination and CD4 T cells after COVID-19. Sequenced with the Oncomine TCR Beta short-read assay was DNA taken from cultured CD4+ T cells. TCRdb re-analysed the PCR reads in MiXCR, keeping a single row per CDR3 protein. The sample lists around 18,000 distinct CDR3 sequences; approximately 53% were seen once. Their antigen targets remain unknown. Sample treatment: approximately nine-day PBMC culture with coronavirus spike peptide pools or control peptides (ViraFEST assay). Sequencing was performed on CD4+ T cells from blood, cultured in vitro, taken before SARS-CoV-2 vaccination. All receptors come from a human donor who had recovered from COVID-19.

This clonotype was found once. The rearrangement links TRBV20-1 to TRBJ2-1, with D possibly being TRBD2 (5 bases). V was cut by 8 bases and J by 10 bases, with 27 bases left in between. Germline CDR1 is DFQATT and CDR2 is SNEGSKA (reference sequence). The CDR3 covers 15 residues. The CDR3 spells CSSSQSRTHIGEQFF. The CDR3 DNA reads TGCAGTTCAAGTCAGAGTAGGACTCACATTGGCGAGCAGTTCTTC.

The chain is built from TRBV2 and TRBJ1-1; D perhaps matches TRBD1 (5 bases). The germline gives CDR1 SNHLY, CDR2 FYNNEI. V shed 1 base and J shed 8 bases, with 11 bases lying between them. This CDR3 has 13 amino acids. CDR3 sequence: CASSEEMGGEAFF. The CDR3 DNA is TGTGCCAGCAGTGAAGAGATGGGGGGGGAAGCTTTCTTT.

This clonotype was recorded a few times. The chain carries TRBV20-1 and TRBJ2-5; 10 positions match TRBD1. CDR3 length: 13 residues. The ends lost 6 bases at V and 2 bases at J; junction bases unmatched: 3. The germline gives CDR1 DFQATT, CDR2 SNEGSKA (reference sequence). In DNA form, the CDR3 reads TGCAGTGCACGGACAGGGGGACAAGAGACCCAGTACTTC. Its translation: CSARTGGQETQYF.

The chain is built from TRBV6-1 and TRBJ1-2; 7 nucleotides agree with TRBD1. From germline, CDR1 is MNHNS and CDR2 SASEGT. This CDR3 has 14 amino acids. V was clipped by 6 bases and J by 7 bases; unmatched bases: 11. The CDR3 is CASRVNRGGGGYTF. CDR3 bases: TGTGCCAGCAGAGTAAACAGGGGAGGAGGTGGCTACACCTTC.

The chain couples TRBV14 to TRBJ1-1; D might be TRBD1 (6 bases). Trimming removed 4 bases from V and 1 base from J, with 16 bases in between. The CDR3 is made up of 16 amino acids. Germline values: CDR1 SGHDN, CDR2 FVKESK. CDR3: CASSLSTRGPNTEAFF. DNA for the CDR3: TGTGCCAGCAGCCTCTCCACCAGGGGACCGAACACTGAAGCTTTCTTT.

The chain recombines TRBV2 with TRBJ1-2; 8 positions match TRBD1. This CDR3 region has 15 residues. Trimming removed 6 bases from V and 4 bases from J; junction bases left unmatched: 10. Germline CDR1 is SNHLY and CDR2 is FYNNEI. The CDR3 DNA reads as TGTGCCAGCAGGCCCCGGCAGGGGGCCTTCTATGGCTACACCTTC. It specifies CASRPRQGAFYGYTF.

The gene calls are TRBV7-8 and TRBJ2-5; TRBD1 agrees at 9 bases. Germline values: CDR1 SGHVS, CDR2 FQNEAQ. The CDR3 is made up of 13 amino acids. After removal of 4 bases from V and 5 bases from J, the junction contained 2 bases not matched to a gene. CDR3: CASSWGQGETQYF. The CDR3 DNA follows: TGTGCCAGCAGCTGGGGACAGGGTGAGACCCAGTACTTC.

This clonotype was recorded a few times. This chain uses TRBV10-3 with TRBJ1-1, with D possibly TRBD1 on 5 matching bases. The V end was cut by 6 bases, the J end by 6 bases, with 17 bases between. This CDR3 comprises 14 residues. CDR1 and CDR2 from the germline V gene are ENHRY and SYGVKD. The CDR3 nucleotides read TGTGCCATCAGCCCGGGGGAGGGGCGGGCTGAAGCTTTCTTT. It specifies CAISPGEGRAEAFF.

The chain uses TRBV20-1 and TRBJ1-1; D call uncertain. The germline gives CDR1 DFQATT, CDR2 SNEGSKA (reference sequence). Trimming left V 3 bases short and J 4 bases short, with 6 bases between. The CDR3 is made up of 11 amino acids. This CDR3 is CSASRVTEAFF. The CDR3 DNA follows: TGCAGTGCTAGCCGTGTCACTGAAGCTTTCTTT.

This clonotype was found a few times. V and J are TRBV7-2 and TRBJ1-6; 8 nucleotides line up with TRBD1. V lost 0 bases, J lost 14 bases, and 6 bases stayed unmatched. CDR1 and CDR2 (germline): SGHTA, FQGNSA. There are 14 residues in the CDR3. In DNA, the CDR3 is TGTGCCAGCAGCTTAGCGGGACAGGTCCCCACCCTCCACTTT. It specifies CASSLAGQVPTLHF.

The table lists this clonotype with a few counts. The CDR3 protein is CSARDPRGGSPLHF. DNA for the CDR3: TGCAGTGCTAGAGATCCTAGGGGCGGTTCACCCCTCCACTTT. V usage is TRBV20-1 and J usage is TRBJ1-6; D possibly corresponds to TRBD1 (5 bases). Germline V gene lookup returns CDR1 DFQATT and CDR2 SNEGSKA (reference sequence). V lost 0 bases, J lost 9 bases, and 12 bases lay in between. The CDR3 covers 14 residues.

The chain uses TRBV30 and TRBJ2-3, with D uncertain. V dropped 2 bases and J dropped 5 bases, with 5 bases sitting between them. This CDR3 is 11 amino acids long. CDR1 and CDR2 from the germline V gene are GTSNPN and SVGIG (reference sequence). CDR3 in amino acids: CAWSLKDTQYF. The CDR3 DNA sequence: TGTGCCTGGAGTCTTAAAGATACGCAGTATTTT.

The rearrangement joins TRBV4-1 to TRBJ2-3, with D possibly being TRBD1 (5 bases). V lost 3 bases and J lost 1, with 5 bases in between. Germline V gives CDR1 MGHRA, CDR2 YSYEKL. This CDR3 has 13 amino acids. The CDR3 region is CASSQGRTDTQYF. In nucleotides, the CDR3 is TGCGCCAGCAGCCAGGGGCGCACAGATACGCAGTATTTT.

The chain carries TRBV20-1 and TRBJ1-2; D is unresolved. V was shortened by 7 bases and J by 1 base, with 10 bases between the two germline ends. The CDR3 runs 12 residues. Germline loops: CDR1 DFQATT, CDR2 SNEGSKA (reference sequence). The CDR3 protein is CSVYPYNYGYTF. DNA of the CDR3: TGCAGTGTCTATCCTTATAACTATGGCTACACCTTC.

This sequence joins TRBV7-9 and TRBJ1-1, with no clear D. The length of the CDR3 is 11 residues. Germline CDR1 and CDR2: SEHNR and FQNEAQ (reference sequence). Trimming took 10 bases from V and 10 from J, leaving 16 bases between them. CDR3 amino acids: CANERPLGAFF. CDR3 in DNA: TGTGCCAACGAGCGGCCCCTGGGAGCTTTCTTT.

By frequency in the sample, this clonotype is medium-sized. The chain couples TRBV11-2 to TRBJ2-2; a possible D gene is TRBD1 (6 bases). CDR3 size: 17 residues. The germline CDR1 and CDR2 sequences are SGHAT and FQNNGV. V was clipped by 3 bases and J by 6 bases, with 20 bases between them. Here the CDR3 DNA reads TGTGCCAGCAGCTTGGGTCTCGGCAGGGGCGCGGCCGGGGAGCTGTTTTTT. This gives the protein CASSLGLGRGAAGELFF.

This chain connects TRBV30 to TRBJ1-6; D remains ambiguous. The CDR3 is made up of 15 amino acids. Trimming took 5 bases from V and 4 from J, leaving 15 bases between them. Germline values: CDR1 GTSNPN, CDR2 SVGIG (reference sequence). This chain's CDR3 is CAWGLKRVYNSPLHF. CDR3 nucleotide sequence: TGTGCCTGGGGCCTTAAACGGGTTTATAATTCACCCCTCCACTTT.

The CDR3 here is CASSHPTGWTGELFF. In DNA, the CDR3 is TGCGCCAGCAGCCATCCGACAGGGTGGACCGGGGAGCTGTTTTTT. The chain combines TRBV4-1 with TRBJ2-2; 7 bases are shared with TRBD1. The CDR3 has 15 residues. CDR1 and CDR2 from the germline V gene are MGHRA and YSYEKL. J gave up 5 bases and V 3 bases, and 6 bases lay outside the gene matches.

As for this clonotype: One end of the junction is discordant with germline, which a read error may explain. This sequence joins TRBV10-3 and TRBJ2-7, with 12 bases aligning to TRBD1. Germline loops: CDR1 ENHRY, CDR2 SYGVKD. The CDR3 loop spans 14 amino acids. The CDR3: CATSAPRGTGGLYF. DNA for the CDR3: TGTGCCACCAGTGCCCCCAGGGGGACAGGGGGCCTGTACTTC.

The rearrangement links TRBV28 to TRBJ1-1; D gene unclear. V was trimmed by 2 bases and J by 4 bases, leaving 11 bases between them. Germline CDR1 and CDR2: MDHEN and SYDVKM. The CDR3 sequence is 14 residues long. The CDR3 coding sequence is TGTGCCAGCAGTTTACGAGGGTTGGTCACTGAAGCTTTCTTT. Its translation is CASSLRGLVTEAFF.

This chain connects TRBV28 to TRBJ2-7; D could derive from TRBD1 or TRBD2 (5 bases each). The CDR3 runs 16 residues. With 6 bases removed from V and 0 bases from J, the gap between germline ends came to 18 bases. Germline CDR1 is MDHEN and CDR2 is SYDVKM. This CDR3 reads CASRASWGPISYEQYF. The CDR3 coding sequence is TGTGCCAGCAGGGCCTCCTGGGGACCGATCTCCTACGAGCAGTACTTC.

About this clonotype itself: This is likely a read error, given that the CDR3 carries no conserved phenylalanine or tryptophan at its end. The rearrangement joins TRBV20-1 to TRBJ1-1, with 7 nucleotides matching TRBD1. This CDR3 contains 15 residues. V was clipped by 6 bases and J by 1 base; unmatched bases: 11. The V gene's germline CDR1 is DFQATT and CDR2 SNEGSKA (reference sequence). The CDR3 coding sequence is TGCAGTGCCGGCGACAGGGAGAAGGGGAACACTGAAGCTTTCTTA. This gives the protein CSAGDREKGNTEAFL.

The rearrangement joins TRBV28 to TRBJ2-3, with D tentatively TRBD1 (6 bases). V shed 6 bases and J shed 6 bases, with 13 bases lying between them. The CDR3 runs to 13 residues. Germline assignment: CDR1 MDHEN and CDR2 SYDVKM. DNA for the CDR3: TGTGCCAGCAGGCCCACAGGGCTTGATACGCAGTATTTT. Translating it yields CASRPTGLDTQYF. Full variable domain (remainder filled in from reference TRBV28 and TRBJ2-3): DVKVTQSSRYLVKRTGEKVFLECVQDMDHENMFWYRQDPGLGLRLIYFSYDVKMKEKGDIPEGYSVSREKKERFSLILESASTNQTSMYLCASRPTGLDTQYFGPGTRLTVL.

The J gene is TRBJ2-2, the V gene TRBV7-2; D remains ambiguous. V shed 0 bases and J shed 0 bases, with 8 bases lying between them. CDR1 is SGHTA and CDR2 is FQGNSA in the germline V gene. The CDR3 loop spans 16 amino acids. CDR3 region: CASSLAAAANTGELFF. In DNA form, the CDR3 reads TGTGCCAGCAGCTTAGCGGCGGCCGCGAACACCGGGGAGCTGTTTTTT.

A few counts support this clonotype. The chain combines TRBV28 with TRBJ2-1; TRBD2 aligns across 9 bases. The CDR3 contains 12 residues. Germline V CDR1 and CDR2: MDHEN, SYDVKM. After removal of 6 bases from V and 14 bases from J, the junction contained 8 bases not matched to a gene. CDR3 in amino acids: CASSSGLADKFF. The CDR3, as DNA: TGTGCCAGCAGCTCGGGACTAGCTGACAAGTTCTTC.

V usage is TRBV27 and J usage is TRBJ2-1; the match to TRBD1 covers 7 bases. The V and J ends lost 5 bases and 6 bases, in that order; junction bases with no gene match: 10. CDR1 is MNHEY, CDR2 SMNVEV, per germline (reference sequence). This CDR3 spans 15 amino acids. The CDR3 nucleotides are TGTGCCAGCAGTCTAAGGGGGCAGAGGGGCAATGAGCAGTTCTTC. Amino acid sequence: CASSLRGQRGNEQFF.

The sample holds a few counts of this clonotype. The chain recombines TRBV20-1 with TRBJ1-6; weak D call: TRBD1 (5 bases). Per germline, CDR1 DFQATT and CDR2 SNEGSKA (reference sequence). Trimming removed 6 bases at V and 5 bases at J, with 14 bases between. There are 14 residues in the CDR3. This CDR3 reads CSAVGGGDNSPLHF. CDR3 bases: TGCAGTGCCGTGGGGGGTGGCGATAATTCACCCCTCCACTTT.

This chain connects TRBV10-1 to TRBJ2-2; 9 bases match TRBD2. J lost 3 bases, V lost 4 bases, and 3 bases had no gene match. The germline V gene encodes CDR1 WNHNN and CDR2 SYGVQD (reference sequence). The CDR3 consists of 15 residues. CDR3 amino acids: CASSVTSGDTGELFF. CDR3 DNA: TGCGCCAGCAGTGTGACTAGCGGTGACACCGGGGAGCTGTTTTTT.

This clonotype appeared a few times. The CDR3 DNA reads as TGTGCCAGCAGCCGGCTGGTCTATGGCTACACCTTC. Protein sequence: CASSRLVYGYTF. The chain combines TRBV12-3 or TRBV12-4 with TRBJ1-2; D ambiguous. The CDR3 extends over 12 amino acids. V gave up 6 bases and J gave up 4 bases, with 9 bases separating them.